The 30 T cell receptor beta chains below were found in one sample sequenced in a study of post-analysis software for immune sequencing data. Study-wide points: TRBV segments more frequent in patients than in controls numbered five and included TRBV5-6, TRBV5-1 and TRBV20-1.

These receptors have no known antigen. Sequencing libraries made from TCR beta cDNA carried unique molecular identifiers. TCRdb reprocessed the PCR reads via MiXCR and lists one record per CDR3 protein. The table includes about 620,000 distinct CDR3 sequences, 44% detected once. Sequences were obtained from blood. The receptors here all came from a girl under 18 with multiple sclerosis.

There are a few counts of this clonotype. This sequence joins TRBV12-3 or TRBV12-4 and TRBJ2-6; D may be TRBD2 (6 bases). This CDR3 contains 19 residues. Trimming removed 8 bases at V and 0 bases at J, with 23 bases between. CDR3 sequence: CASSPSQGGFYSGANVLTF. In DNA, the CDR3 is TGTGCCAGCTCCCCCAGCCAGGGAGGCTTCTACTCTGGGGCCAACGTCCTGACTTTC.

In DNA, the CDR3 is TGTGCCAGCAGCCGAGTGACGGGGACAGGGGAGAGGTATAATTCACCCCTCCACTTT. This codes for CASSRVTGTGERYNSPLHF. This rearrangement joins TRBV7-9 to TRBJ1-6; 10 bases are a match to TRBD1. The germline gives CDR1 SEHNR, CDR2 FQNEAQ (reference sequence). This CDR3 is 19 amino acids long. With 5 bases clipped from V and 4 bases from J, the junction kept 14 bases outside the gene matches.

This clonotype was recorded only once. Germline and junction disagree at one end, which may indicate a read error. This chain links TRBV5-1 with TRBJ1-2, with D possibly being TRBD1 (5 bases). The length of the CDR3 is 17 residues. CDR1 SGHRS and CDR2 YFSETQ come from the germline V gene. CDR3 bases: TGCGCCAGCAGCTTGGCCAAGGGGACCCCTACTAACTATGGCCACACCTTC. Translating it yields CASSLAKGTPTNYGHTF. Using reference TRBV5-1 and TRBJ1-2 for the parts outside the CDR3, the full variable domain is KAGVTQTPRYLIKTRGQQVTLSCSPISGHRSVSWYQQTPGQGLQFLFEYFSETQRNKGNFPGRFSGRQFSNSRSEMNVSTLELGDSALYLCASSLAKGTPTNYGHTFGSGTRLTVV.

The chain links TRBV12-3 or TRBV12-4 to TRBJ2-1; D uncertain. Trimming took off 5 bases at V and 7 bases at J, with 9 bases between the two ends. The CDR3 runs to 12 residues. The CDR3 DNA reads TGTGCCAGCAGTGTACTAATTAATGAGCAGTTCTTC. The encoded protein is CASSVLINEQFF.

Only a few counts were recorded for this clonotype. The chain has TRBV6-5 and TRBJ2-3; TRBD1 or TRBD2 may be the D gene (6 bases each). V was clipped by 8 bases and J by 5 bases, with 11 bases between them. Germline V CDR1 and CDR2: MNHEY, SVGAGI. The CDR3 is 12 amino acids. The CDR3 loop reads CASGGGGDTQYF. The CDR3 nucleotides read TGTGCCAGCGGAGGGGGAGGAGATACGCAGTATTTT.

This clonotype was counted only a few times. The rearrangement uses TRBV5-1 and TRBJ2-5, with D possibly matching TRBD1 (5 bases). Trimming took 6 bases from V and 5 from J, leaving 23 bases between them. This CDR3 comprises 16 residues. Looked up from germline, CDR1 is SGHRS and CDR2 is YFSETQ. This CDR3 reads CASTDKGRWGRETQYF. For the CDR3, the DNA is TGCGCCAGCACCGATAAGGGCCGTTGGGGCAGGGAGACCCAGTACTTC.

The chain couples TRBV2 to TRBJ2-3, with 8 bases lining up with TRBD2. CDR1 SNHLY and CDR2 FYNNEI come from the germline V gene. The CDR3 sequence is 16 residues long. Trimming cost V 6 bases and J 0 bases; bases outside gene matches: 8. CDR3 DNA: TGTGCCAGCAGCGCCCGGACTAGCATGAGCACAGATACGCAGTATTTT. Its translation is CASSARTSMSTDTQYF.

This clonotype was observed a few times. This chain joins TRBV20-1 and TRBJ1-2; 7 bases agree with TRBD1. The CDR3 runs to 16 residues. The germline CDR1 and CDR2 sequences are DFQATT and SNEGSKA (reference sequence). V shed 3 bases and J 3 bases; nucleotides not matched to a gene: 13. The CDR3 sequence is CSARPSRDSKDYGYTF. CDR3 DNA sequence: TGCAGTGCTAGGCCCTCCCGGGACAGCAAAGACTATGGCTACACCTTC.

In this sample, this clonotype turned up once. This chain links TRBV6-5 with TRBJ2-1, with D unclear. V was clipped by 8 bases and J by 5 bases, with 13 bases between them. Germline V lookup: CDR1 MNHEY, CDR2 SVGAGI. The CDR3 is made up of 13 amino acids. CDR3 DNA: TGTGCCAGCGCTCGAACACCCGACAATGAGCAGTTCTTC. Amino acid sequence: CASARTPDNEQFF.

This chain uses TRBV6-2 or TRBV6-3 with TRBJ2-1, with 7 bases aligning to TRBD2. Germline CDR1 MNHEY, CDR2 SVGEGT. The CDR3 covers 15 residues. The V segment lost 4 bases and the J segment 3 bases; nucleotides outside the gene matches: 6. CDR3 sequence (DNA): TGTGCCAGCAGTTCCCTCGGCGGGGGCTACAATGAGCAGTTCTTC. This sequence encodes CASSSLGGGYNEQFF.

This rearrangement joins TRBV19 to TRBJ1-1, with unresolved D. V lost 0 bases to trimming and J lost 1 base, with 3 bases between them. Germline assignment: CDR1 LNHDA and CDR2 SQIVND (reference sequence). The CDR3 is made up of 13 amino acids. This CDR3 is CASSIEGNTEAFF. DNA of the CDR3: TGTGCCAGTAGTATAGAAGGGAACACTGAAGCTTTCTTT.

This clonotype was counted between two and nine times. The chain is built from TRBV20-1 and TRBJ2-7; 10 nucleotides align to TRBD1. CDR1 and CDR2 from the germline V gene are DFQATT and SNEGSKA (reference sequence). The trim removed 3 bases at V and 3 bases at J, leaving 5 bases unmatched. The CDR3 runs 14 residues. The CDR3 here is CSARGTGDYYEQYF. The CDR3 nucleotides read TGCAGTGCTAGGGGGACAGGGGATTACTACGAGCAGTACTTC.

The chain recombines TRBV12-3 or TRBV12-4 with TRBJ1-1; weak D call: TRBD1 (5 bases). The length of the CDR3 is 13 residues. The germline V and J ends were trimmed by 6 bases and 4 bases, with 12 bases remaining between them. The CDR3 nucleotides read TGTGCCAGCAGCGTTATGGGGGGCACTGAAGCTTTCTTT. Translated: CASSVMGGTEAFF.

The chain has TRBV5-1 and TRBJ2-7, with D uncertain. The ends were cut back, 2 bases at V and 0 bases at J, with 18 bases in the middle. The CDR3 length is 17 residues. Germline-derived CDR1 and CDR2 are SGHRS and YFSETQ. The CDR3 loop reads CASSFYHRNPLSYEQYF. In DNA, the CDR3 is TGCGCCAGCAGCTTCTATCACCGTAACCCTCTCTCCTACGAGCAGTACTTC.

In its sample, this clonotype was seen a few times. This rearrangement joins TRBV20-1 to TRBJ2-7, with TRBD2 matching 8 bases. V lost 5 bases to trimming and J lost 1 base; unmatched junction nucleotides: 1. This CDR3 spans 12 amino acids. CDR1 and CDR2 (germline): DFQATT, SNEGSKA (reference sequence). CDR3 region: CSAGTSSYEQYF. CDR3 nucleotide sequence: TGCAGTGCTGGGACTAGTTCCTACGAGCAGTACTTC.

This clonotype turned up a few times. The chain combines TRBV12-3 or TRBV12-4 with TRBJ2-1; D gene uncertain. CDR3 length: 13 amino acids. Trimming left V 2 bases short and J 8 bases short, with 10 bases between. This CDR3 reads CASSLSGNDEQFF. The CDR3 bases are TGTGCCAGCAGTTTATCGGGTAATGATGAGCAGTTCTTC.

In DNA form, the CDR3 reads TGTGCCAGCAGCGCTCGGACAGGGCGCAGCGAGACCCAGTACTTC. Its translation is CASSARTGRSETQYF. J is TRBJ2-5 and V is TRBV7-8; 8 nucleotides line up with TRBD1. The CDR3 spans 15 residues. Germline lookup yields CDR1 SGHVS and CDR2 FQNEAQ. V lost 5 bases, J lost 5 bases, and 10 bases stayed unmatched.

In its sample, this clonotype was seen a few times. The V gene is TRBV5-5, the J gene TRBJ2-1; 9 nucleotides align to TRBD2. This CDR3 has 15 amino acids. V was clipped by 2 bases and J by 6 bases; unmatched bases: 6. The germline V gene encodes CDR1 SGHKS and CDR2 YYEKEE (reference sequence). The CDR3 region has the DNA TGTGCCAGCAGCTTCCGGACTAGCGAGGGCAATGAGCAGTTCTTC. It yields the protein CASSFRTSEGNEQFF.

The gene calls are TRBV12-3 or TRBV12-4 and TRBJ2-3, with D perhaps TRBD1 (5 bases). V gave up 1 base and J gave up 2 bases, with 10 bases separating them. CDR3 size: 15 residues. CDR3 amino acids: CASSLGRGATDTQYF. The CDR3 DNA follows: TGTGCCAGCAGTTTAGGTAGGGGCGCCACAGATACGCAGTATTTT.

The chain joins TRBV7-3 to TRBJ2-7; TRBD1 or TRBD2 may be the D gene (5 bases each). Trimming removed 3 bases from V and 7 bases from J, with 13 bases in between. The germline gives CDR1 SGHTA, CDR2 FQGTGA. The CDR3 runs to 13 residues. The CDR3 DNA sequence: TGTGCCAGCAGCTTCGGGGCTAACAATGAGCAGTACTTC. Protein product: CASSFGANNEQYF.

The V call is TRBV28, the J call TRBJ2-7; weak D call: TRBD2 (5 bases). Germline V gene data show CDR1 as MDHEN and CDR2 as SYDVKM. The V and J ends lost 3 bases and 3 bases respectively, with 12 bases between them. CDR3 size: 14 residues. The CDR3 loop is CASSFGGRYYEQYF. The CDR3 bases are TGTGCCAGCAGTTTTGGAGGCAGGTACTACGAGCAGTACTTC.

This clonotype was found a few times. For the CDR3, the DNA is TGTGCCAGCAGTGCCAGGGAGACATACGAGCAGTACTTC. This gives the protein CASSARETYEQYF. The gene calls are TRBV7-2 and TRBJ2-7; D might be TRBD1 or TRBD2, each matching 5 bases. CDR3 length: 13 amino acids. Germline values: CDR1 SGHTA, CDR2 FQGNSA. V was trimmed by 6 bases and J by 4 bases, leaving 13 bases between them.

The rearrangement links TRBV12-3 or TRBV12-4 to TRBJ2-7, with 7 bases fitting TRBD2. V was pared by 7 bases and J by 3 bases, with 9 bases of the junction left unmatched. There are 14 residues in the CDR3. CDR3 bases: TGTGCCAGCACCGCTCCGGGGACTAACTACGAGCAGTACTTC. This encodes CASTAPGTNYEQYF.

This clonotype was seen many times. V is TRBV7-9 and J is TRBJ2-7; perhaps TRBD2 as D (6 bases). Deletions cut 5 bases from V and 2 bases from J, with 16 bases between. The CDR3 runs 15 residues. CDR1 is SEHNR and CDR2 is FQNEAQ in the germline V gene (reference sequence). The CDR3 DNA follows: TGTGCCAGCAGCCCACGGGAGCGGTCCCCCTACGAGCAGTACTTC. Translating gives CASSPRERSPYEQYF.

Remarks on this clonotype: An end of the junction does not agree with germline; a read error may underlie this. CDR3 bases: TGTGCCAGCAGCGGCCGGGACAGACCTTACAATGAGCAGGTCTTC. Translation: CASSGRDRPYNEQVF. The chain links TRBV7-9 to TRBJ2-1; TRBD1 aligns across 7 bases. The CDR3 length is 15 residues. Germline V lookup: CDR1 SEHNR, CDR2 FQNEAQ (reference sequence).

The gene calls are TRBV4-1 and TRBJ2-5, with TRBD2 matching 9 bases. This CDR3 spans 15 amino acids. V shed 4 bases, J shed 11 bases, and the junction held 14 bases outside the gene matches. The germline gives CDR1 MGHRA, CDR2 YSYEKL. CDR3 region: CASSPGLARENEQYF. The CDR3 DNA sequence: TGCGCCAGCAGCCCTGGACTAGCGAGAGAGAATGAGCAGTACTTC.

The table lists this clonotype with many counts. V and J are TRBV4-1 and TRBJ2-1; D remains unclear. CDR1 MGHRA and CDR2 YSYEKL come from the germline V gene. Trimming removed 3 bases from V and 0 bases from J, with 15 bases in between. This CDR3 region has 17 residues. Here the CDR3 reads CASSHVRARFSYNEQFF. CDR3 nucleotide sequence: TGCGCCAGCAGCCACGTCCGTGCCAGATTCTCCTACAATGAGCAGTTCTTC.

In its sample, this clonotype was seen a few times. J is TRBJ2-3 and V is TRBV20-1, with a tentative D call TRBD2 (5 bases). Trimming stripped 1 base from V and 2 bases from J, with 16 bases between. The CDR3 is made up of 16 amino acids. Per the germline V gene, CDR1 is DFQATT and CDR2 is SNEGSKA (reference sequence). The CDR3 nucleotides are TGCAGTGCTAGAGTAGGAGGACGCGGAAACACAGATACGCAGTATTTT. It translates to CSARVGGRGNTDTQYF.

This clonotype has a handful of counts. The chain joins TRBV10-3 to TRBJ2-2, with 9 bases that match TRBD2. The CDR3 contains 16 residues. The germline V gene has CDR1 ENHRY and CDR2 SYGVKD. Trimming took 4 bases from V and 3 from J; bases not matched to a gene: 6. The CDR3 is CAISAETSGHTGELFF. CDR3 sequence (DNA): TGTGCCATCAGTGCTGAGACTAGCGGTCACACCGGGGAGCTGTTTTTT.

For this clonotype: At one end the junction does not follow the germline gene, possibly because of a read error. The chain has TRBV6-5 and TRBJ1-1, with D uncertain. In germline, CDR1 is MNHEY, CDR2 SVGAGI. CDR3 size: 13 residues. The CDR3 spells CVSSRPANTEAFF. CDR3 in DNA: TGTGTCAGCAGTCGACCAGCGAACACTGAAGCTTTCTTT.